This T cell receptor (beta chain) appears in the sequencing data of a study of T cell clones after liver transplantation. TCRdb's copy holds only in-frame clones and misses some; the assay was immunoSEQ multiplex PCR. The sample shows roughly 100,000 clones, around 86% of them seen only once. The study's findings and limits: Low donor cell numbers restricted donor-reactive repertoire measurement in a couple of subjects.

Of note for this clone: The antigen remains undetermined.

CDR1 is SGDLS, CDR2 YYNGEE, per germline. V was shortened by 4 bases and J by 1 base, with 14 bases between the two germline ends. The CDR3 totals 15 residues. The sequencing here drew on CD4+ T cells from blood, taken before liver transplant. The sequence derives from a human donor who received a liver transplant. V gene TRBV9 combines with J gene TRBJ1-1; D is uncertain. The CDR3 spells CASSRNPTENTEAFF. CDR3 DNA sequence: TGTGCCAGCAGCCGGAATCCTACAGAGAACACTGAAGCTTTCTTT.